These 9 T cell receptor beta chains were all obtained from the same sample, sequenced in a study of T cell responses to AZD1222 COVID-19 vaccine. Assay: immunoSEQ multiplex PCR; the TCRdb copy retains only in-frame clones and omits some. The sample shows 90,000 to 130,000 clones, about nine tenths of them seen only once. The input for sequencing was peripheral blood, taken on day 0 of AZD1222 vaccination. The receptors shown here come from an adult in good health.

This CDR3 is CASRQGTGGKFF. The DNA of the CDR3 is TGTGCCAGCAGACAGGGGACAGGGGGAAAGTTCTTC. The chain links TRBV2 to TRBJ2-1, with 11 positions matching TRBD1. Germline assignment: CDR1 SNHLY and CDR2 FYNNEI. This CDR3 has 12 residues. The V segment lost 6 bases and the J segment 14 bases; nucleotides outside the gene matches: 6.

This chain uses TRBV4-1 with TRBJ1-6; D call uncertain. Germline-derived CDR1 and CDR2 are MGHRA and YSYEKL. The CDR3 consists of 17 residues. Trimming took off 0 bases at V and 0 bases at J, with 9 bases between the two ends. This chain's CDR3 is CASSQDVGSSYNSPLHF. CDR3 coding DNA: TGCGCCAGCAGCCAAGATGTCGGAAGCTCCTATAATTCACCCCTCCACTTT.

CDR3 in DNA: TGTGCCAGCAGACCCGACAGGGGGATAGGCTACACCTTC. It specifies CASRPDRGIGYTF. The chain is built from TRBV6-5 and TRBJ1-2, with 9 bases matching TRBD1. Looked up from germline, CDR1 is MNHEY and CDR2 is SVGAGI. CDR3 length equals 13 residues. V lost 6 bases, J lost 8 bases, and 7 bases stayed unmatched.

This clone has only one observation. The CDR3, as DNA: TGTGCCAGCAGCCCCTTATCCCCAATCAAAGAGACCCAGTACTTC. As protein: CASSPLSPIKETQYF. The chain joins TRBV14 to TRBJ2-5; D uncertain. V was pared by 4 bases and J by 3 bases, with 15 bases between. CDR1 is SGHDN, CDR2 FVKESK, per germline. CDR3 size: 15 residues.

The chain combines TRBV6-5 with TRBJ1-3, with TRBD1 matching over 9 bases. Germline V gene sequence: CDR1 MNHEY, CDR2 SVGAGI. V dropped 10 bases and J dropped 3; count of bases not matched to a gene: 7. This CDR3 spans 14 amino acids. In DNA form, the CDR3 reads TGTGCCACTTTACGGACAGGGGTTGGAAACACCATATATTTT. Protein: CATLRTGVGNTIYF.

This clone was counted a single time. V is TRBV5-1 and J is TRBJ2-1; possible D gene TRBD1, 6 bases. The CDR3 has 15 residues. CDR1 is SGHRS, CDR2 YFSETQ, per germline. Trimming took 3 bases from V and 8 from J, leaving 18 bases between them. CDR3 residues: CASSSTGSRVDEQFF. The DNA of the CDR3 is TGCGCCAGCAGCTCTACAGGGAGCAGAGTCGATGAGCAGTTCTTC.

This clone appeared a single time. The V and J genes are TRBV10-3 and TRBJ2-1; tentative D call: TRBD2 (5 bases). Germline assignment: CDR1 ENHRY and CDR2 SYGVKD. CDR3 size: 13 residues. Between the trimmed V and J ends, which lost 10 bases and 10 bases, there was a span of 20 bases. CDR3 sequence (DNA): TGTGCCACCAATAACTTCGCGGGCGAGGAGCAGTTCTTC. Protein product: CATNNFAGEEQFF.

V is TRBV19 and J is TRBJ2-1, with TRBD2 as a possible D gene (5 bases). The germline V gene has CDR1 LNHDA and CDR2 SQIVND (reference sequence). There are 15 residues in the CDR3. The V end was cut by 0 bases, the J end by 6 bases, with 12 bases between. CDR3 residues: CASSIDRRRRNEQFF. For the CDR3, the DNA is TGTGCCAGTAGTATAGATAGACGGAGGCGCAATGAGCAGTTCTTC.

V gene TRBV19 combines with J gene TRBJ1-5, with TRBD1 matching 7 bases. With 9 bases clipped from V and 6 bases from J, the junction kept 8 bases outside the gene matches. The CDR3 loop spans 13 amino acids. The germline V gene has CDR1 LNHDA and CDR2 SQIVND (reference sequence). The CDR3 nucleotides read TGTGCCAGCGGGACAGACCTTGGTCAGCCCCAGCATTTT. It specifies CASGTDLGQPQHF.